The text below deals with one T cell receptor beta chain. Its antigen remains unknown. The data derive from a study of OX40 agonist ivuxolimab in advanced cancers. General study results and limits: Clonal expansion from baseline to week 6 occurred in both CD4+ and CD8+ T cells.

Trimming pared 4 bases from V and 8 bases from J, leaving 15 bases between. Germline V gene lookup returns CDR1 SGHTA and CDR2 FQGNSA. There are 14 residues in the CDR3. Method: immunoSEQ multiplex PCR; TCRdb's copy keeps in-frame clones and lacks some. The repertoire holds some 50,000 clones, just under 95% seen once, with approximately 9.9% in the top ten. The chain has TRBV7-2 and TRBJ2-1, with D possibly matching TRBD1 (5 bases). The source of this sequence is an adult with an advanced solid tumor such as melanoma, head and neck, liver or kidney cancer. The sequencing here drew on CD4+ or CD8+ T cells sorted from blood, taken in a trial of the OX40 agonist ivuxolimab. For the CDR3, the DNA is TGTGCCAGCAGCTCCTACCCCTTCAGGGATGAGCAGTTCTTC. Its translation is CASSSYPFRDEQFF.